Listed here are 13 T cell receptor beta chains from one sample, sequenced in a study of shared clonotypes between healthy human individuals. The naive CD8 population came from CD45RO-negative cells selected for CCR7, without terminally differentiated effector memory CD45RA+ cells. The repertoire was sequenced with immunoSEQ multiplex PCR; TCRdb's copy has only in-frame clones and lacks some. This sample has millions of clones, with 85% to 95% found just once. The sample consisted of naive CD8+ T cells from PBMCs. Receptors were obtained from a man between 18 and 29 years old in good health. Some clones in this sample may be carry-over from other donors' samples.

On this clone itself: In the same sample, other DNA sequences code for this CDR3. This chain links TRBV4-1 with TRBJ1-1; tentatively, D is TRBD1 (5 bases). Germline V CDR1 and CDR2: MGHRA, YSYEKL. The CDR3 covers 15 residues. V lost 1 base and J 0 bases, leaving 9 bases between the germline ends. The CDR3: CASSQVRQLNTEAFF. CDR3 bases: TGCGCCAGCAGCCAAGTGCGACAGCTGAACACTGAAGCTTTCTTT.

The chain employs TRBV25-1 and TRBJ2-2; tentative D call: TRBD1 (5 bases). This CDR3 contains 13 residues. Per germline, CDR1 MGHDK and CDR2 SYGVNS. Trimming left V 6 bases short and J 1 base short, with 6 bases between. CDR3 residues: CASRQVNTGELFF. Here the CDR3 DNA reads TGTGCCAGCAGACAGGTGAACACCGGGGAGCTGTTTTTT.

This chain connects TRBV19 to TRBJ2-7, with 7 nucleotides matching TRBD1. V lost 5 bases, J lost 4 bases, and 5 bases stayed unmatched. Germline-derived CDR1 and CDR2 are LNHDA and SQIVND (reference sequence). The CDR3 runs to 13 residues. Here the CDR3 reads CASSVGTAYEQYF. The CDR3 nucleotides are TGTGCCAGTAGTGTAGGGACAGCATACGAGCAGTACTTC.

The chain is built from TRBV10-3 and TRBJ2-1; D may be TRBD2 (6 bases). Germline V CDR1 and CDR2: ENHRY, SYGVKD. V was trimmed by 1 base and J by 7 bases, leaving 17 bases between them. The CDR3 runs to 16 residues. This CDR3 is CAISELSEAAGNEQFF. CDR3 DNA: TGTGCCATCAGTGAGTTATCAGAGGCGGCGGGGAATGAGCAGTTCTTC.

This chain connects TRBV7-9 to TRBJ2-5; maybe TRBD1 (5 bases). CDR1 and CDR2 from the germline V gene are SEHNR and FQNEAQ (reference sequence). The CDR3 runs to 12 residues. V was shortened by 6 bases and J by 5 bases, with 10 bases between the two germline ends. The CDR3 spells CASRGAWETQYF. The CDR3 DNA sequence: TGTGCCAGCAGAGGGGCTTGGGAGACCCAGTACTTC.

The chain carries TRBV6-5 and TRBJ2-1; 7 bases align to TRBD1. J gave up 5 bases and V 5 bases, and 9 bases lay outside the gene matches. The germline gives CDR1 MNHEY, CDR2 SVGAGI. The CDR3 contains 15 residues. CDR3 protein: CASSTGTELDNEQFF. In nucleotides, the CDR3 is TGTGCCAGCAGTACCGGGACAGAGTTGGACAATGAGCAGTTCTTC.

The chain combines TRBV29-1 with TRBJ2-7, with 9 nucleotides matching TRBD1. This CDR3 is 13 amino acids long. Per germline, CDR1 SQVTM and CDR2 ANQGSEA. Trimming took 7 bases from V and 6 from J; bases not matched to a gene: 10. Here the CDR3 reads CSADAGTGLEQYF. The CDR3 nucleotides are TGCAGCGCCGATGCCGGGACAGGGCTCGAGCAGTACTTC.

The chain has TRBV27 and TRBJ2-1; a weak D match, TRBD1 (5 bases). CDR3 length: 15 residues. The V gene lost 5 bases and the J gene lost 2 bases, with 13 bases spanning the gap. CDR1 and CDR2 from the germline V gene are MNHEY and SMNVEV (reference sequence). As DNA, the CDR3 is TGTGCCAGCAGTCCAATTGGGGCCACCTACAATGAGCAGTTCTTC. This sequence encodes CASSPIGATYNEQFF.

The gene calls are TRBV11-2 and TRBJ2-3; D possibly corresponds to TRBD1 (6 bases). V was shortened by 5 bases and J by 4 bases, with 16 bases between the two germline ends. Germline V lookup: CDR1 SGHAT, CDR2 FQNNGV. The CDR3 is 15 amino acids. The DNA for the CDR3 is TGTGCCAGCAGCCCGCCAGGGGCCTGGGCAGATACGCAGTATTTT. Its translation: CASSPPGAWADTQYF.

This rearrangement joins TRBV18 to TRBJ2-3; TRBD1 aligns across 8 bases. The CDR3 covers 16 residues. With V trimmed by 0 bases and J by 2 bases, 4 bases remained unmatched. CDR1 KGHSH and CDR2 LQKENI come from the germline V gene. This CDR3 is CASSPPGQANTDTQYF. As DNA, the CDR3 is TGTGCCAGCTCACCACCGGGACAGGCCAACACAGATACGCAGTATTTT.

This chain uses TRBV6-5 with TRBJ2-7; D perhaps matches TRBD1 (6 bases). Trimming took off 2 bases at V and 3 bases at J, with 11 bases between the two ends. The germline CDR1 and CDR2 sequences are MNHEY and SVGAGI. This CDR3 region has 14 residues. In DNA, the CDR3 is TGTGCCAGCAGTTACGGGGACAACAACTACGAGCAGTACTTC. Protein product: CASSYGDNNYEQYF.

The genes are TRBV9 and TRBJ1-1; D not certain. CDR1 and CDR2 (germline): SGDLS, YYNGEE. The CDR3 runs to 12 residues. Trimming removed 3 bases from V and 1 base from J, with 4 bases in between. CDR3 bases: TGTGCCAGCAGCGAGTGGAACACTGAAGCTTTCTTT. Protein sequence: CASSEWNTEAFF.

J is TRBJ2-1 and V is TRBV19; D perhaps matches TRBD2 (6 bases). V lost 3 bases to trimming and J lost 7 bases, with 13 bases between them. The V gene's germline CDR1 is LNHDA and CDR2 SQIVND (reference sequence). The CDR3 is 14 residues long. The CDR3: CASSMGLAYNEQFF. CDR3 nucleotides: TGTGCCAGTAGTATGGGGCTAGCGTATAATGAGCAGTTCTTC. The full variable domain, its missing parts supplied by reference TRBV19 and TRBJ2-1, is DGGITQSPKYLFRKEGQNVTLSCEQNLNHDAMYWYRQDPGQGLRLIYYSQIVNDFQKGDIAEGYSVSREKKESFPLTVTSAQKNPTAFYLCASSMGLAYNEQFFGPGTRLTVL.